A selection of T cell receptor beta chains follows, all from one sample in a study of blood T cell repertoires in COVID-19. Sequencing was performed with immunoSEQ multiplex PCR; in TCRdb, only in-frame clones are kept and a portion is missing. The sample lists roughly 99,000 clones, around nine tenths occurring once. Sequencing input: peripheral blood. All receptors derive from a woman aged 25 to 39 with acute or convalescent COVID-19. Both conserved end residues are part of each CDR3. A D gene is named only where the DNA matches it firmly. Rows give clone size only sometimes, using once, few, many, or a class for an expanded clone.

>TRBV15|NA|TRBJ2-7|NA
CATSEGGGYEQYF
TGTGCCACCAGCGAGGGAGGGGGATACGAGCAGTACTTC
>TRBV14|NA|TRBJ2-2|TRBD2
CASSQLTSGGTNTGELFF
TGTGCCAGCAGCCAACTGACTAGCGGGGGGACGAACACCGGGGAGCTGTTTTTT
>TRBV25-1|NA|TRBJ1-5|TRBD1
CASSESGQRNQPQHF
TGTGCCAGCAGTGAATCGGGACAGCGCAATCAGCCCCAGCATTTT
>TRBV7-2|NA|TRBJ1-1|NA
CASSLWSDREAFF
TGTGCCAGCAGCTTATGGTCTGACAGGGAAGCTTTCTTT
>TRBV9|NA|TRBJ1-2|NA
CASSVGNLEGDYGYTF
TGTGCCAGCAGCGTAGGGAACCTGGAAGGGGACTATGGCTACACCTTC
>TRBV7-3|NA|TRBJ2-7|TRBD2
CASSLGGLAENEQYF
TGTGCCAGCAGCTTAGGGGGACTAGCAGAGAACGAGCAGTACTTC
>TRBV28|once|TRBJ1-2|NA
CASRGDIGWMEGYTF
TGTGCCAGCAGGGGGGACATCGGGTGGATGGAGGGCTACACCTTC
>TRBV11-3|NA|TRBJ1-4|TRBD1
CASSLGQGTGKLFF
TGTGCCAGCAGCTTAGGACAGGGTACGGGAAAACTGTTTTTT
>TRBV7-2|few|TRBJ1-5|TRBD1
CASSPGTVNQPQHF
TGTGCCAGCAGCCCAGGGACAGTCAATCAGCCCCAGCATTTT
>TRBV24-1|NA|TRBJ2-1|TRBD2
CATSDLRSGRASYNEQFF
TGTGCCACCAGTGATTTGAGGAGCGGGAGGGCGAGTTACAATGAGCAGTTCTTC
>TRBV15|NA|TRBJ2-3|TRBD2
CATSRDASGRSDTQYF
TGTGCCACCAGCAGAGATGCCAGCGGGAGGTCAGATACGCAGTATTTT
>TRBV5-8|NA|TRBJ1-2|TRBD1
CASSGRGRRGYGYTF
TGTGCCAGCAGCGGCAGGGGGCGCCGCGGCTATGGCTACACCTTC
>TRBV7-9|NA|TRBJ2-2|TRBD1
CASSPQTGDAGELFF
TGTGCCAGCAGTCCACAGACAGGGGACGCCGGGGAGCTGTTTTTT
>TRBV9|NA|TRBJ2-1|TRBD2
CASSPPSGRSYNEQFF
TGTGCCAGCAGCCCTCCTAGCGGGAGAAGCTACAATGAGCAGTTCTTC
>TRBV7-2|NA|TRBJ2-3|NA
CASTAVDTQYF
TGTGCCAGCACGGCGGTGGATACGCAGTATTTT
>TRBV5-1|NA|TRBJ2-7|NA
CASSPPEVTYEQYF
TGCGCCAGCAGCCCCCCGGAGGTAACCTACGAGCAGTACTTC